These T cell receptor beta chains were read from a single sample in a study of shared clonotypes between healthy human individuals. Here immunoSEQ multiplex PCR was the method, and the copy in TCRdb shows in-frame clones only, minus some. The sample lists approximately 1.5 million clones, around 98% occurring once. Sequencing input: naive CD4+ T cells sorted from blood. These receptors came from a man in his thirties or forties in good health. The CDR3 runs from the conserved cysteine through the conserved F or W. Fields, in order: clone size, J gene, V gene, D gene, CDR3 DNA, CDR3 protein. A D gene is named only where the DNA matches it firmly. A row's size may be missing; if present it is once, few, many or a size class.

once | TRBJ1-5 | TRBV6-1 | . | TGTGCCAGCAGTGAAAACAGGGAGTTGGGTAATCAGCCCCAGCATTTT | CASSENRELGNQPQHF
. | TRBJ2-1 | TRBV9 | TRBD1 | TGTGCCAGCAGCGTAGCTCCGTTATTGGACAGGGGTTTGAATGAGCAGTTCTTC | CASSVAPLLDRGLNEQFF
once | TRBJ2-1 | TRBV7-3 | TRBD2 | TGTGCCAGCAGCCCGACGGGGACTAGCGGCTACAATGAGCAGTTCTTC | CASSPTGTSGYNEQFF
once | TRBJ2-1 | TRBV5-4 | TRBD2 | TGTGCCAGCAGCTTACGGGGTGGGAGGGGCTCCTACAATGAGCAGTTCTTC | CASSLRGGRGSYNEQFF
. | TRBJ2-3 | TRBV5-5 | . | TGTGCCAGCCTGGAGGGGAATACGCAGTATTTT | CASLEGNTQYF
. | TRBJ2-3 | TRBV11-1 | . | TGTGCCAGCAGCTTTCGTGTATCTATGGGCCTAGCTGGCACAGATACGCAGTATTTT | CASSFRVSMGLAGTDTQYF
. | TRBJ2-7 | TRBV5-8 | TRBD1 | TGTGCCAGCAGCCTGGGACAGGGGTACAACGAGCAGTACTTC | CASSLGQGYNEQYF
once | TRBJ2-3 | TRBV5-1 | TRBD1 | TGCGCCAGCAGCTGGACAGGGACTAGCACAGATACGCAGTATTTT | CASSWTGTSTDTQYF
. | TRBJ2-2 | TRBV6-4 | . | TGTGCTTCCCCATACGGGACCGGGGAGCTGTTTTTT | CASPYGTGELFF
. | TRBJ2-2 | TRBV9 | . | TGTGCCAGCAGCGTAGCTATCCAATCCGGGGAGCTGTTTTTT | CASSVAIQSGELFF
. | TRBJ2-7 | TRBV28 | . | TGTGCCAGCAGTTTAGGAGTACGAACTATAGGGCAGTACTTC | CASSLGVRTIGQYF
. | TRBJ2-7 | TRBV7-6 | . | TGTGCCAGCAGCTTAGAGACCGAGCCCACCTACGAGCAGTACTTC | CASSLETEPTYEQYF
. | TRBJ1-1 | TRBV6-1 | . | TGTGCCAGCAGTGAGGGAGGACGGGGCGACACTGAAGCTTTCTTT | CASSEGGRGDTEAFF
once | TRBJ1-2 | TRBV29-1 | TRBD1 | TGCAGCGTTGGAGGGACAGGGTTCTATGGCTACACCTTC | CSVGGTGFYGYTF
. | TRBJ1-1 | TRBV19 | . | TGTGCCAGTAGTATAGACGGCTTGAACACTGAAGCTTTCTTT | CASSIDGLNTEAFF
. | TRBJ1-1 | TRBV29-1 | TRBD1 | TGCAGCGTGGACAGGGGAGAGGACACTGAAGCTTTCTTT | CSVDRGEDTEAFF
. | TRBJ2-2 | TRBV25-1 | TRBD2 | TGTGCCAGCAGTGTCGGACTAGGTTTCACCGGGGAGCTGTTTTTT | CASSVGLGFTGELFF
. | TRBJ2-5 | TRBV11-2 | TRBD2 | TGTGCCAGCAGCGTTAGCGGGAGGCTATTCCAAGAGACCCAGTACTTC | CASSVSGRLFQETQYF
. | TRBJ1-4 | TRBV6-1 | . | TGTGCCAGCAGTGAAGCCCCAGGAGAAGATGAAAAACTGTTTTTT | CASSEAPGEDEKLFF
. | TRBJ1-1 | TRBV28 | . | TGTGCCAGCAGTTTACCCTCACACCAGGGAGAAGCTTTCTTT | CASSLPSHQGEAFF
. | TRBJ2-3 | TRBV9 | . | TGTGCCAGCAGCCCCCGGAGGGTGGCAGATACGCAGTATTTT | CASSPRRVADTQYF
. | TRBJ2-6 | TRBV7-9 | . | TGTGCCAGCAAGGTCGACTCTGGGGCCAACGTCCTGACTTTC | CASKVDSGANVLTF
once | TRBJ2-7 | TRBV13 | TRBD2 | TGTGCCAGCAGTCGGACTAGCAGTTCCTACGAGCAGTACTTC | CASSRTSSSYEQYF
. | TRBJ2-1 | TRBV6-1 | TRBD2 | TGTGCCAGCAGGAGGGCGGGAGGGACGGGTGATGAGCAGTTCTTC | CASRRAGGTGDEQFF
. | TRBJ2-1 | TRBV5-1 | TRBD2 | TGCGCCAGCAGCATGGGACTAGCGGGAGGGTTTGGATACAATGAGCAGTTCTTC | CASSMGLAGGFGYNEQFF
. | TRBJ1-3 | TRBV2 | . | TGTGCCAGCAGTGAGTCCCTCTCTGGAAACACCATATATTTT | CASSESLSGNTIYF
. | TRBJ2-1 | TRBV28 | . | TGTGCCAGCAGGGGCCCCTCCTACAATGAGCAGTTCTTC | CASRGPSYNEQFF
. | TRBJ1-2 | TRBV5-1 | TRBD1 | TGCGCCAGCAGCTCCGGGACAGGGATTTTCACAGATGGCTACACCTTC | CASSSGTGIFTDGYTF
. | TRBJ2-7 | TRBV5-6 | TRBD1 | TGTGCCAGCAGCTTTACCGGGACAGGGCTTTACGAGCAGTACTTC | CASSFTGTGLYEQYF
. | TRBJ2-4 | TRBV18 | . | TGTGCCAGCTCACCATATCGGGGGGCGAAGGACATTCAGTACTTC | CASSPYRGAKDIQYF
. | TRBJ1-5 | TRBV6-6 | . | TGTGCCAGCACGAACAGGAGCATCCGTCAGCCCCAGCATTTT | CASTNRSIRQPQHF
. | TRBJ2-5 | TRBV13 | . | TGTGCCAGCAGCTTAAAGCCCGACAAAGTAGAGACCCAGTACTTC | CASSLKPDKVETQYF
. | TRBJ2-7 | TRBV6-5 | TRBD2 | TGTGCCAGCAGGACCCGGGACTACCCGTCCTACGAGCAGTACTTC | CASRTRDYPSYEQYF
. | TRBJ1-4 | TRBV4-1 | . | TGCGCCAGCAGCTCACGCACAGCAACTAATGAAAAACTGTTTTTT | CASSSRTATNEKLFF
. | TRBJ2-1 | TRBV9 | TRBD2 | TGTGCCAGCAGCGCTTCCGGGACTAGTTTCAATGAGCAGTTCTTC | CASSASGTSFNEQFF
. | TRBJ1-2 | TRBV5-8 | . | TGTGCCAGCAGCTACCCCCGGGACCTCTATGGCTACACCTTC | CASSYPRDLYGYTF
. | TRBJ1-2 | TRBV5-6 | . | TGTGCCAGCAGCTTGGTAACACTGGATAACTATGGCTACACCTTC | CASSLVTLDNYGYTF
. | TRBJ2-1 | TRBV28 | . | TGTGCCAGCAGTTGGGAGATGTCCTACAATGAGCAGTTCTTC | CASSWEMSYNEQFF
. | TRBJ1-2 | TRBV5-5 | TRBD1 | TGTGCCAGCAGCTTTGGGACAGGGGTATCGCAGGGCTACACCTTC | CASSFGTGVSQGYTF
. | TRBJ2-7 | TRBV6-5 | . | TGTGCCAGCAGTTATCACAACCGCTACGAGCAGTACTTC | CASSYHNRYEQYF
. | TRBJ1-2 | TRBV27 | TRBD1 | TGTGCCAGCAGCCTGACAGGGCTCGATAACTATGGCTACACCTTC | CASSLTGLDNYGYTF
. | TRBJ2-1 | TRBV28 | TRBD1 | TGTGCCAGCAGTTTACAGGGGGTCAATGAGCAGTTCTTC | CASSLQGVNEQFF
. | TRBJ2-7 | TRBV25-1 | TRBD2 | TGTGCCAGCAGTCCCCGGACTAGCGGGATGTACGAGCAGTACTTC | CASSPRTSGMYEQYF
. | TRBJ1-3 | TRBV28 | . | TGTGCCAGCAGACGTACAGAGACTTCTGGAAACACCATATATTTT | CASRRTETSGNTIYF
. | TRBJ2-2 | TRBV5-4 | . | TGTGCCAGCAGCTTCTCCGGCAGCACCGGGGAGCTGTTTTTT | CASSFSGSTGELFF
. | TRBJ1-5 | TRBV6-6 | . | TGTGCCAGCAGTTACTCTGGGGGGGCGGGTCAGCCCCAGCATTTT | CASSYSGGAGQPQHF
. | TRBJ2-7 | TRBV7-2 | TRBD2 | TGTGCCAGCAGCAGGACTAGCGGGGGGTACGAGCAGTACTTC | CASSRTSGGYEQYF
. | TRBJ2-3 | TRBV2 | . | TGTGCCAGCAGTGAAGAGTCAGGGCTGGTGACAGATACGCAGTATTTT | CASSEESGLVTDTQYF
. | TRBJ2-7 | TRBV2 | TRBD2 | TGTGCCAGCATTAGGCAGCTAGCGGGAGTCTCGATCGAGCAGTACTTC | CASIRQLAGVSIEQYF
. | TRBJ2-7 | TRBV11-2 | . | TGTGCCAGCAGCTCTGGACTCCAACTATCCTACGAGCAGTACTTC | CASSSGLQLSYEQYF
. | TRBJ2-5 | TRBV7-2 | . | TGTGCCAGCAGCATACGGGACTACCAAGAGACCCAGTACTTC | CASSIRDYQETQYF
. | TRBJ2-3 | TRBV6-5 | TRBD1 | TGTGCCAGCACCTCGACAGGGGCAGATACGCAGTATTTT | CASTSTGADTQYF
. | TRBJ1-5 | TRBV15 | . | TGTGCCACCAGCGGATTCAATCAGCCCCAGCATTTT | CATSGFNQPQHF
. | TRBJ2-2 | TRBV15 | TRBD1 | TGTGCCACCAGCAGAGATAAGAGACAGGGGATAACCGGGGAGCTGTTTTTT | CATSRDKRQGITGELFF
. | TRBJ1-5 | TRBV25-1 | . | TGTGCCAGCAGTGAGCCCGGGGGGAGCAATCAGCCCCAGCATTTT | CASSEPGGSNQPQHF
. | TRBJ2-1 | TRBV5-4 | TRBD1 | TGTGCCAGCAGCCCCGAACCGGGACAGACAAGGAATGAGCAGTTCTTC | CASSPEPGQTRNEQFF
. | TRBJ1-1 | TRBV7-2 | . | TGTGCCAGCAGCCCACCCAGGGGAGCATTCACTGAAGCTTTCTTT | CASSPPRGAFTEAFF